The 9 T cell receptor beta chains below all came from one sample that was sequenced in a study of early T cells in non-severe SARS-CoV-2 infection. TCRdb independently ran MiXCR on the 5' RACE reads; one entry per CDR3 protein. The sample consists of around 81,000 distinct CDR3 sequences, more than 13% of them appearing once. The sample consisted of whole blood. The receptors here all came from an adult who was a healthcare worker with PCR-confirmed SARS-CoV-2 infection or an uninfected control (not recorded which).

CDR3 coding DNA: TGTGCTAGTGGTCGGACGGGGAACACTGAAGCTTTCTTT. Translating it yields CASGRTGNTEAFF. The chain couples TRBV12-5 to TRBJ1-1, with no clear D. This CDR3 has 13 residues. Germline CDR1 LGHNT, CDR2 FRNRAP. The V end lost 5 bases, the J end lost 1 base, and 8 bases lay between the germline ends.

The CDR3 DNA follows: TGTGCCAGCAGTAGCGGGGGCTGGACCGGGGAGCTGTTTTTT. This gives the protein CASSSGGWTGELFF. The chain combines TRBV6-1 with TRBJ2-2; 8 nucleotides align to TRBD2. V was clipped by 5 bases and J by 5 bases; unmatched bases: 4. The CDR3 consists of 14 residues. Germline CDR1 MNHNS, CDR2 SASEGT.

There are a few counts of this clonotype. The rearrangement joins TRBV28 to TRBJ1-4; D is possibly TRBD1 (5 bases). The CDR3 totals 14 residues. Looked up from germline, CDR1 is MDHEN and CDR2 is SYDVKM. Between the trimmed V and J ends, which lost 5 bases and 7 bases, there was a span of 14 bases. CDR3: CASSQGGVGEKLFF. As DNA, the CDR3 is TGTGCCAGCAGTCAAGGAGGGGTCGGTGAAAAACTGTTTTTT. Complete variable domain (other parts from reference TRBV28 and TRBJ1-4): DVKVTQSSRYLVKRTGEKVFLECVQDMDHENMFWYRQDPGLGLRLIYFSYDVKMKEKGDIPEGYSVSREKKERFSLILESASTNQTSMYLCASSQGGVGEKLFFGSGTQLSVL.

This rearrangement joins TRBV30 to TRBJ2-1; D is uncertain. V was cut by 0 bases and J by 9 bases, with 3 bases left in between. The CDR3 is made up of 10 amino acids. Germline loops: CDR1 GTSNPN, CDR2 SVGIG (reference sequence). The chain's CDR3 is CAWSVSEQFF. CDR3 sequence (DNA): TGTGCCTGGAGTGTCTCTGAGCAGTTCTTC.

This clonotype was detected ten times or more. V and J are TRBV4-1 and TRBJ1-2, with D tentatively TRBD1 (6 bases). The ends were cut back, 4 bases at V and 0 bases at J, with 12 bases in the middle. Germline assignment: CDR1 MGHRA and CDR2 YSYEKL. The CDR3 has 15 amino acids. For the CDR3, the DNA is TGCGCCAGCAGCCCGGGACACAATTCTAACTATGGCTACACCTTC. The encoded protein is CASSPGHNSNYGYTF.

This clonotype was detected a few times. The chain has TRBV28 and TRBJ1-2; D may be TRBD1 (6 bases). CDR3 length equals 13 residues. Between the trimmed V and J ends, which lost 7 bases and 8 bases, there was a span of 17 bases. Germline V lookup: CDR1 MDHEN, CDR2 SYDVKM. In DNA, the CDR3 is TGTGCCAGCACATCGACAGGAGATCGGGGCTACACCTTC. This translates into CASTSTGDRGYTF.

This clonotype was counted a few times. This chain connects TRBV29-1 to TRBJ2-1; D is unresolved. The V gene's germline CDR1 is SQVTM and CDR2 ANQGSEA. CDR3 length: 15 residues. V was cut by 6 bases and J by 0 bases, with 15 bases left in between. The CDR3 is CSVAGTVSSYNEQFF. Written as DNA, the CDR3 is TGCAGCGTCGCCGGTACCGTGAGCTCCTACAATGAGCAGTTCTTC.

The J gene is TRBJ2-1, the V gene TRBV19; perhaps TRBD1 as D (6 bases). This CDR3 is 15 amino acids long. Germline V gives CDR1 LNHDA, CDR2 SQIVND (reference sequence). The V and J ends lost 6 bases and 0 bases respectively, with 12 bases between them. The CDR3 nucleotides read TGTGCCAGTAGACAACAGGGTATCTCCTACAATGAGCAGTTCTTC. It yields the protein CASRQQGISYNEQFF.

This clonotype occurred a few times. Here the CDR3 reads CASSQRQLGNTIYF. CDR3 bases: TGTGCCAGCAGCCAAAGACAGCTTGGAAACACCATATATTTT. The V gene is TRBV14, the J gene TRBJ1-3; the D gene is possibly TRBD1 (5 bases). The CDR3 consists of 14 residues. V dropped 2 bases and J dropped 3 bases, with 8 bases sitting between them. Germline CDR1 is SGHDN and CDR2 is FVKESK.